Presented here are 18 T cell receptor beta chains from one specimen sequenced in a study of shared clonotypes between healthy human individuals. Here immunoSEQ multiplex PCR was the method, and the copy in TCRdb shows in-frame clones only, minus some. The sample yields under 1,100,000 clones, approximately 72% seen once. Sequencing input: memory CD4+ T cells sorted from blood. The subset here: CD45RA-negative fraction. The receptors were gathered from a man between 18 and 35 years old in good health.

V is TRBV30 and J is TRBJ2-7; D may be TRBD2 (6 bases). Germline V gene lookup returns CDR1 GTSNPN and CDR2 SVGIG (reference sequence). V lost 3 bases, J lost 2 bases, and 14 bases lay in between. The CDR3 loop spans 14 amino acids. CDR3 protein: CAWRTTGETYEQYF. DNA for the CDR3: TGTGCCTGGAGAACGACGGGGGAAACCTACGAGCAGTACTTC.

J is TRBJ1-1 and V is TRBV2; D is unresolved. V was shortened by 6 bases and J by 0 bases, with 5 bases between the two germline ends. CDR1 SNHLY and CDR2 FYNNEI come from the germline V gene. This CDR3 is 12 amino acids long. CDR3 residues: CASSWVNTEAFF. The CDR3 nucleotides are TGTGCCAGCAGCTGGGTGAACACTGAAGCTTTCTTT.

Ten or more counts support this clone. This rearrangement joins TRBV28 to TRBJ2-2, with 7 positions matching TRBD2. V lost 2 bases to trimming and J lost 5 bases; unmatched junction nucleotides: 8. In germline, CDR1 is MDHEN, CDR2 SYDVKM. The CDR3 runs to 16 residues. CDR3 nucleotides: TGTGCCAGCAGTTTAGCTAGCGGTCCCGCGACCGGGGAGCTGTTTTTT. Its translation is CASSLASGPATGELFF.

Points on this clone: Compared with germline, one end of the junction differs, possibly owing to a read error. This rearrangement joins TRBV13 to TRBJ1-2; 12 bases align to TRBD1. This CDR3 spans 17 amino acids. From germline, CDR1 is PRHDT and CDR2 FYEKMQ (reference sequence). The CDR3 is CASSLGTGGGFGYGYTF. The CDR3 nucleotides are TGTGCCAGCAGCCTAGGGACAGGGGGCGGCTTTGGCTATGGCTACACCTTC.

This clone was counted a single time. This CDR3 reads CASSRASGSSYEQFF. The CDR3 region has the DNA TGTGCCAGCAGCCGTGCCAGCGGGAGTTCGTATGAGCAGTTCTTC. This sequence joins TRBV14 and TRBJ2-1; 8 nucleotides line up with TRBD2. With V trimmed by 4 bases and J by 8 bases, 10 bases remained unmatched. Germline-derived CDR1 and CDR2 are SGHDN and FVKESK. The CDR3 loop spans 15 amino acids.

This clone has more than one count but fewer than ten. V is TRBV5-1 and J is TRBJ2-5; the match to TRBD1 covers 7 bases. With V trimmed by 4 bases and J by 1 base, 4 bases remained unmatched. The CDR3 covers 14 residues. Germline V gene data show CDR1 as SGHRS and CDR2 as YFSETQ. The CDR3 DNA follows: TGCGCCAGCAGCGACGGACAGGCCCAAGAGACCCAGTACTTC. Translation: CASSDGQAQETQYF.

On this clone: A single base separates this from a much larger clone, so it may be a read error. V is TRBV5-5 and J is TRBJ1-2, with 7 positions matching TRBD1. CDR3 size: 13 residues. The trim removed 3 bases at V and 2 bases at J, leaving 1 base unmatched. Germline CDR1 SGHKS, CDR2 YYEKEE (reference sequence). This CDR3 reads CASSSTGNYGYTF. DNA for the CDR3: TGTGCCAGCAGCTCGACAGGGAACTATGGCTACACCTTC.

This clone has just a few counts. A junction end diverges from the germline sequence, so it may reflect a read error. The chain links TRBV5-1 to TRBJ2-3; maybe TRBD1 (6 bases). Germline V gene data show CDR1 as SGHRS and CDR2 as YFSETQ. The CDR3 has 14 residues. CDR3 sequence: CASRLDRNTDTQYF. For the CDR3, the DNA is TGCGCCAGCAGGTTGGACAGAAACACAGATACGCAGTATTTT.

The chain recombines TRBV6-1 with TRBJ2-6; D gene unclear. CDR3 length equals 15 residues. Germline V gene data show CDR1 as MNHNS and CDR2 as SASEGT. V was cut by 10 bases and J by 3 bases, with 16 bases left in between. CDR3 DNA: TGTGCCACCCGGGCCTTGATGCGTGGGGCCAACGTCCTGACTTTC. Amino acids: CATRALMRGANVLTF.

The chain employs TRBV12-5 and TRBJ2-5; D call uncertain. The germline gives CDR1 LGHNT, CDR2 FRNRAP. Trimming pared 6 bases from V and 6 bases from J, leaving 11 bases between. There are 12 residues in the CDR3. In DNA, the CDR3 is TGTGCTAGTGGCCAGGACGGGCAGACCCAGTACTTC. Translation gives CASGQDGQTQYF.

The rearrangement joins TRBV5-1 to TRBJ2-1; 11 nucleotides line up with TRBD2. This CDR3 has 15 residues. V was pared by 0 bases and J by 15 bases, with 11 bases of the junction left unmatched. Germline CDR1 SGHRS, CDR2 YFSETQ. CDR3 region: CASSLDASGGRRSFF. The DNA of the CDR3 is TGCGCCAGCAGCTTGGATGCTAGCGGGGGGCGAAGGTCGTTCTTC.

This clone was found once. V is TRBV6-1 and J is TRBJ2-6; D is tentatively TRBD1 or TRBD2 (6 bases each). V was shortened by 2 bases and J by 0 bases, with 11 bases between the two germline ends. The CDR3 is 17 amino acids. Per germline, CDR1 MNHNS and CDR2 SASEGT. The CDR3 region has the DNA TGTGCCAGCAGTGAAAAGGGGGGAGACTCTGGGGCCAACGTCCTGACTTTC. Amino acid sequence: CASSEKGGDSGANVLTF.

The chain links TRBV6-5 to TRBJ1-4; D possibly corresponds to TRBD1 (5 bases). Trimming stripped 6 bases from V and 3 bases from J, with 11 bases between. This CDR3 has 14 amino acids. Germline V CDR1 and CDR2: MNHEY, SVGAGI. The CDR3 here is CASRGDVANEKLFF. The CDR3 bases are TGTGCCAGCAGGGGGGACGTGGCTAATGAAAAACTGTTTTTT.

This sequence joins TRBV6-1 and TRBJ1-3; 10 nucleotides line up with TRBD1. V gave up 8 bases and J gave up 0 bases; unmatched junction bases: 4. The germline CDR1 and CDR2 sequences are MNHNS and SASEGT. This CDR3 region has 15 residues. The CDR3 spells CASGGQGSSGNTIYF. CDR3 sequence (DNA): TGTGCCAGCGGGGGACAGGGGAGCTCTGGAAACACCATATATTTT.

V is TRBV18 and J is TRBJ1-1; weak D call: TRBD1 (6 bases). The germline gives CDR1 KGHSH, CDR2 LQKENI. The CDR3 is 16 amino acids. Trimming shortened V by 3 bases and J by 0 bases, and 14 bases separated the two germline ends. The CDR3 DNA is TGTGCCAGCTCACCGGGGGCGGGACTACTGAACACTGAAGCTTTCTTT. Residues: CASSPGAGLLNTEAFF.

The J gene is TRBJ1-2, the V gene TRBV10-3; D ambiguous. The CDR3 spans 13 residues. V dropped 4 bases and J dropped 6 bases, with 12 bases sitting between them. Looked up from germline, CDR1 is ENHRY and CDR2 is SYGVKD. The CDR3 here is CAISVTGVDGYTF. The CDR3 DNA follows: TGTGCCATCAGTGTGACGGGTGTCGATGGCTACACCTTC.

The count of this clone is one. Other DNA sequences within the sample encode an identical CDR3. The V and J genes are TRBV5-4 and TRBJ2-3; the D is unclear. This CDR3 contains 13 residues. Germline lookup yields CDR1 SGHNT and CDR2 YYREEE (reference sequence). The V and J ends lost 5 bases and 0 bases respectively, with 7 bases between them. CDR3 DNA sequence: TGTGCCAGCAGTCCGACTAGCACAGATACGCAGTATTTT. Its translation is CASSPTSTDTQYF.

The chain employs TRBV18 and TRBJ2-7, with 8 bases fitting TRBD1. CDR1 KGHSH and CDR2 LQKENI come from the germline V gene. V was pared by 2 bases and J by 6 bases, with 6 bases of the junction left unmatched. The CDR3 loop spans 14 amino acids. CDR3 protein: CASSPMTGESEQYF. CDR3 DNA sequence: TGTGCCAGCTCACCAATGACAGGGGAGTCCGAGCAGTACTTC.